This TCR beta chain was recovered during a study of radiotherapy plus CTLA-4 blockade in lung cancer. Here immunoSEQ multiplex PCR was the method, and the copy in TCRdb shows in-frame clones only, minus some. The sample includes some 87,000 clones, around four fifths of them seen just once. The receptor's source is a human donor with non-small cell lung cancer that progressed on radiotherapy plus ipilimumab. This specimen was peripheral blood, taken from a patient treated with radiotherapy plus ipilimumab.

The CDR3 DNA follows: TGTGCCAGCAGCGCCTCGGGTCCCGAGCAGTACTTC. Its translation: CASSASGPEQYF. V usage is TRBV9 and J usage is TRBJ2-7; D is unresolved. There are 12 residues in the CDR3. Germline V gene data show CDR1 as SGDLS and CDR2 as YYNGEE. The germline V and J ends were trimmed by 3 bases and 6 bases, with 10 bases remaining between them.